One and the same sample provided the 19 T cell receptor beta chains below, sequenced in a study of graft-versus-host responses after intestinal transplantation. Their antigens are not known. Sequencing used immunoSEQ multiplex PCR; TCRdb keeps in-frame clones, though not all of them. Of 85,000 to 100,000 clones in the sample, under 90% were seen once. This specimen consisted of unstimulated CD4+ T cells sorted from spleen or lymph node cells, obtained before intestinal transplant. Receptor source: a human donor who received an intestinal transplant.

The genes are TRBV5-6 and TRBJ1-2; TRBD1 matches 7 bases. Trimming at V came to 1 base and at J to 5 bases, leaving 11 bases not matched to a gene. The germline V gene encodes CDR1 SGHDT and CDR2 YYEEEE. The CDR3 sequence is 16 residues long. This chain's CDR3 is CASSLMGTDLGYGYTF. The CDR3 DNA reads TGTGCCAGCAGCTTGATGGGGACAGATTTGGGGTATGGCTACACCTTC.

This clone was seen just once. The chain employs TRBV6-1 and TRBJ1-5; D is possibly TRBD1 (5 bases). The CDR3 spans 12 residues. The germline gives CDR1 MNHNS, CDR2 SASEGT. With 6 bases removed from V and 10 bases from J, the gap between germline ends came to 13 bases. The CDR3 region is CASSKQDPPQHF. For the CDR3, the DNA is TGTGCCAGCAGCAAACAGGATCCCCCCCAGCATTTT.

The table lists this clone with a count of one. The rearrangement links TRBV7-9 to TRBJ2-2; 9 nucleotides line up with TRBD1. CDR1 is SEHNR, CDR2 FQNEAQ, per germline (reference sequence). This CDR3 region has 15 residues. J was trimmed by 7 bases and V by 7 bases; bases with no gene match: 10. The CDR3: CASNSGTGIDGELFF. The CDR3 DNA reads TGTGCCAGCAACTCCGGGACAGGGATCGACGGGGAGCTGTTTTTT.

V is TRBV6-5 and J is TRBJ1-5; TRBD1 might be the D (6 bases). Germline CDR1 and CDR2: MNHEY and SVGAGI. The CDR3 loop spans 13 amino acids. Trimming cost V 5 bases and J 4 bases, with 9 bases left between them. DNA for the CDR3: TGTGCCAGCAGTAAGGACAGAAATCAGCCCCAGCATTTT. This codes for CASSKDRNQPQHF.

This clone appeared a few times. CDR3 loop: CAISVASGSYEQYF. The CDR3 DNA reads as TGTGCCATCAGTGTTGCTAGCGGTTCCTACGAGCAGTACTTC. V is TRBV10-3 and J is TRBJ2-7, with 7 bases aligning to TRBD2. In germline, CDR1 is ENHRY, CDR2 SYGVKD. J lost 1 base, V lost 4 bases, and 4 bases had no gene match. The CDR3 consists of 14 residues.

This sequence joins TRBV21-1 and TRBJ1-1. TRBV21-1 is a pseudogene locus. This CDR3 comprises 18 residues. CDR3 coding DNA: TGTGCCAGCAGCAAACCTGGGGGGGGGCCCCTAATGAACACTGAAGCTTTCTTT. Translated, it gives CASSKPGGGPLMNTEAFF.

The rearrangement uses TRBV7-9 and TRBJ2-5, with D perhaps TRBD1 (6 bases). The CDR3 spans 13 residues. CDR1 is SEHNR, CDR2 FQNEAQ, per germline (reference sequence). The V gene lost 5 bases and the J gene lost 5 bases, with 12 bases spanning the gap. CDR3 sequence: CASSPSQGETQYF. As DNA, the CDR3 is TGTGCCAGCAGCCCAAGCCAGGGGGAGACCCAGTACTTC.

This chain links TRBV10-3 with TRBJ1-2; D is uncertain. This CDR3 spans 15 amino acids. Germline values: CDR1 ENHRY, CDR2 SYGVKD. With 4 bases removed from V and 0 bases from J, the gap between germline ends came to 12 bases. The CDR3 bases are TGTGCCATCAGTGGGGGAGGGTCCGCTAACTATGGCTACACCTTC. Encoded protein: CAISGGGSANYGYTF.

This chain joins TRBV7-2 and TRBJ2-3; 10 nucleotides agree with TRBD2. With V trimmed by 0 bases and J by 7 bases, 4 bases remained unmatched. This CDR3 has 15 amino acids. In germline, CDR1 is SGHTA, CDR2 FQGNSA. CDR3 sequence: CASSLAPGLANTQYF. The CDR3, as DNA: TGTGCCAGCAGCTTAGCCCCGGGACTAGCGAATACGCAGTATTTT.

This clone turned up a few times. This chain connects TRBV20-1 to TRBJ1-1; TRBD1 matches at 8 bases. CDR3 length: 11 amino acids. The V and J ends lost 6 bases and 8 bases, in that order; junction bases with no gene match: 5. CDR1 and CDR2 (germline): DFQATT, SNEGSKA (reference sequence). The CDR3 spells CSAQDRGEAFF. Here the CDR3 DNA reads TGCAGTGCCCAAGACAGGGGCGAAGCTTTCTTT.

The rearrangement links TRBV13 to TRBJ2-6; no clear D. The germline V gene has CDR1 PRHDT and CDR2 FYEKMQ (reference sequence). Trimming took 0 bases from V and 0 from J, leaving 6 bases between them. This CDR3 comprises 16 residues. CDR3 nucleotide sequence: TGTGCCAGCAGCTTAGGTGTGTACTCTGGGGCCAACGTCCTGACTTTC. This encodes CASSLGVYSGANVLTF. Complete variable domain (other parts from reference TRBV13 and TRBJ2-6): AAGVIQSPRHLIKEKRETATLKCYPIPRHDTVYWYQQGPGQDPQFLISFYEKMQSDKGSIPDRFSAQQFSDYHSELNMSSLELGDSALYFCASSLGVYSGANVLTFGAGSRLTVL.

J is TRBJ2-1 and V is TRBV11-2; TRBD2 aligns across 7 bases. Germline loops: CDR1 SGHAT, CDR2 FQNNGV. The ends lost 5 bases at V and 13 bases at J; junction bases unmatched: 14. The CDR3 sequence is 14 residues long. The CDR3: CASSDRSWGDYQFF. The CDR3 DNA sequence: TGTGCCAGCAGCGATAGATCGTGGGGGGACTATCAGTTCTTC.

The rearrangement joins TRBV2 to TRBJ2-2; 8 positions agree with TRBD2. This CDR3 has 15 residues. Germline CDR1 reads SNHLY; CDR2 reads FYNNEI. J gave up 8 bases and V 6 bases, and 11 bases lay outside the gene matches. The CDR3 loop reads CASSRRGGTPGELFF. The CDR3 nucleotides read TGTGCCAGCAGCAGGCGCGGGGGGACTCCGGGGGAGCTGTTTTTT.

This clone was recorded a few times. The DNA of the CDR3 is TGTGCCAGCAGCCAAGTTCGGGATTCACCCCTCCACTTT. Translated, it gives CASSQVRDSPLHF. The chain uses TRBV14 and TRBJ1-6; D gene uncertain. Germline assignment: CDR1 SGHDN and CDR2 FVKESK. Trimming shortened V by 1 base and J by 8 bases, and 6 bases separated the two germline ends. This CDR3 region has 13 residues.

The gene calls are TRBV7-9 and TRBJ1-1; maybe TRBD1 (5 bases). Germline CDR1 and CDR2: SEHNR and FQNEAQ (reference sequence). V was cut by 5 bases and J by 8 bases, with 15 bases left in between. This CDR3 contains 13 residues. CDR3 loop: CASSPFLAGEAFF. CDR3 sequence (DNA): TGTGCCAGCAGCCCGTTCCTGGCAGGGGAAGCTTTCTTT.

The rearrangement links TRBV10-1 to TRBJ1-1; possibly TRBD1 for D (5 bases). V lost 6 bases to trimming and J lost 1 base, with 9 bases between them. This CDR3 comprises 13 residues. The germline CDR1 and CDR2 sequences are WNHNN and SYGVQD (reference sequence). The CDR3 DNA reads TGCGCCAGCAGGGACACTCCGAACACTGAAGCTTTCTTT. Protein: CASRDTPNTEAFF.

The chain links TRBV6-1 to TRBJ2-3; TRBD2 matches 7 bases. Unmatched junction bases numbered 7, after V lost 6 bases and J lost 4 bases. The CDR3 is 14 residues long. CDR1 is MNHNS and CDR2 is SASEGT in the germline V gene. CDR3 residues: CASRDWDYSDTQYF. CDR3 nucleotides: TGTGCCAGCAGGGACTGGGACTACTCAGATACGCAGTATTTT.

This sequence joins TRBV5-4 and TRBJ2-7, with D possibly TRBD2 on 6 matching bases. Trimming removed 2 bases from V and 7 bases from J, with 28 bases in between. This CDR3 has 18 residues. Looked up from germline, CDR1 is SGHNT and CDR2 is YYREEE (reference sequence). In nucleotides, the CDR3 is TGTGCCAGCAGCTTCGGGTTAATGGGAGGAGCTATTACGGAAGAGCAGTACTTC. This encodes CASSFGLMGGAITEEQYF.

The chain couples TRBV6-5 to TRBJ2-7; D perhaps matches TRBD2 (6 bases). Trimming removed 7 bases at V and 1 base at J, with 11 bases between. This CDR3 contains 13 residues. The germline V gene has CDR1 MNHEY and CDR2 SVGAGI. Written as DNA, the CDR3 is TGTGCCAGCACCTCGGGGGAGTCCTACGAGCAGTACTTC. This translates into CASTSGESYEQYF.